This TCR beta chain derives from a study of blood T cell repertoires in COVID-19. The overall study: COVID-19 samples, acute and convalescent, were from the United States, Italy and Spain. PBMCs, B-cell-depleted T cells, or T cells were the source of the cDNA or gDNA that made up the material.

Per the original methods: By means of reference gene primer amplification, nucleated cell counts were estimated. Measured with immunoSEQ multiplex PCR; TCRdb has only the in-frame clones, and not every one. The V and J calls and clone size come from that table; D and trimming were worked out from the DNA. The table lists roughly 100,000 clones, around 90% of them singletons. Trimming removed 6 bases at V and 6 bases at J, with 14 bases between. The CDR3 length is 13 residues. Germline V CDR1 and CDR2: MNHEY, SMNVEV (reference sequence). The TCR comes from a man in his fifties or sixties with active or convalescent COVID-19. The sequenced sample consisted of peripheral blood. V is TRBV27 and J is TRBJ1-1; D is uncertain. CDR3: CASSPFGVAEAFF. The CDR3 DNA reads TGTGCCAGCAGCCCCTTCGGGGTTGCTGAAGCTTTCTTT.